The 6 T cell receptor beta chains listed next were all sequenced from one sample in a study of blood T cell repertoires in COVID-19. Assay: immunoSEQ multiplex PCR; the TCRdb copy retains only in-frame clones and omits some. There are some 97,000 clones in the sample; roughly nine tenths occur only once, and less than 2% lies in the top ten. Specimen: peripheral blood. The receptors originated from a man aged 60 to 69 with acute or convalescent COVID-19.

The chain carries TRBV5-1 and TRBJ2-7; D not resolved. Germline V lookup: CDR1 SGHRS, CDR2 YFSETQ. V lost 3 bases to trimming and J lost 4 bases, with 5 bases between them. This CDR3 comprises 11 residues. CDR3 DNA: TGCGCCAGCAGCTCTAATTACGAGCAGTACTTC. Encoded protein: CASSSNYEQYF.

This chain uses TRBV5-1 with TRBJ1-1; D uncertain. The CDR3 totals 14 residues. Germline V gene data show CDR1 as SGHRS and CDR2 as YFSETQ. V was cut by 1 base and J by 1 base, with 8 bases left in between. The CDR3 DNA follows: TGCGCCAGCAGCTTGCGGGTTAAGAACACTGAAGCTTTCTTT. This translates into CASSLRVKNTEAFF.

The chain couples TRBV30 to TRBJ1-4; 7 positions match TRBD1. The CDR3 loop spans 16 amino acids. After removal of 0 bases from V and 4 bases from J, the junction contained 8 bases not matched to a gene. The V gene's germline CDR1 is GTSNPN and CDR2 SVGIG (reference sequence). The CDR3 protein is CAWSVARGLGNEKLFF. Here the CDR3 DNA reads TGTGCCTGGAGTGTAGCTAGGGGGCTAGGTAATGAAAAACTGTTTTTT.

V usage is TRBV19 and J usage is TRBJ1-1; D is possibly TRBD1 (5 bases). This CDR3 comprises 12 residues. Germline V gene sequence: CDR1 LNHDA, CDR2 SQIVND (reference sequence). Trimming pared 6 bases from V and 5 bases from J, leaving 10 bases between. CDR3 loop: CASSGRVTEAFF. CDR3 sequence (DNA): TGTGCCAGTAGCGGCAGGGTTACTGAAGCTTTCTTT.

The chain combines TRBV6-5 with TRBJ2-5; 7 positions match TRBD1. Germline loops: CDR1 MNHEY, CDR2 SVGAGI. The CDR3 extends over 13 amino acids. V trimming: 5 bases; J trimming: 3 bases; junction bases outside the gene matches: 3. The CDR3 DNA reads TGTGCCAGCAGTCGAGACAGGGAAGAGACCCAGTACTTC. Translated, it gives CASSRDREETQYF.

V gene TRBV28 combines with J gene TRBJ2-7, with TRBD1 matching over 9 bases. This CDR3 contains 16 residues. V shed 5 bases, J shed 4 bases, and the junction held 12 bases outside the gene matches. Germline lookup yields CDR1 MDHEN and CDR2 SYDVKM. The CDR3 sequence is CASSPPSPTGGYEQYV. DNA of the CDR3: TGTGCCAGCAGTCCCCCTTCACCGACAGGGGGATACGAGCAGTACGTC.